This TCR beta chain derives from a study of glioma-infiltrating T cells (dated by TCRdb to 2016 to 2018). Describing the broader study: TCR alpha- and beta-chain repertoires were sequenced from glioma tissue, non-neoplastic brain tissue and matched peripheral blood mononuclear cells. To gauge divergence between tissue and blood T-cell populations, every tissue-infiltrating repertoire was compared against the peripheral blood repertoire from the same patient. The paired cohort was made up of three low-grade glioma patients, several primary glioblastoma patients and three non-glioma patients who contributed non-neoplastic brain tissue. The paper as a whole reports these results and caveats: In non-neoplastic patients, VJ-independent divergence between tissue and blood fell below expectation, whereas in all gliomas, and especially in low-grade gliomas, the divergence rose above expectation. Very few CDR3 sequences were shared between tissue and blood, attributed to high CDR3 diversity and limited sampling. Small numbers underpinned the group comparisons: under ten glioblastoma patients, three low-grade glioma patients and three non-neoplastic patients.

Taken from the germline V gene (reference sequence), the CDR1 and CDR2 loops are SSHAT and FNYEAQ. Inclusive of the bounding cysteine and phenylalanine, the CDR3 is 15 residues long. Of all the DNA, just the CDR3 is kept, 45 bases in frame from base 1. This clonotype was found a few times. There is no known antigen for this receptor. At one of its ends the junction is not consistent with the germline gene, which may arise from a read error. TCR alpha and beta CDR3 regions were amplified with the iRepertoire nested amplicon-rescue multiplex PCR (arm-PCR) platform from RNA. The input for one-step reverse transcription and amplification was about 85-450 ng of tissue mRNA or PBMC total RNA. Following bead purification, Illumina adapters were added by a secondary multiplex PCR, and libraries between 200 and 400 bp were gel-purified. Internal 6-nucleotide barcodes were carried by the libraries and were used for demultiplexing. Sequencing of libraries was performed on an Illumina MiSeq with 2x220 or 2x250 nucleotide paired-end reads. As for the authors' bioinformatics: Paired reads were merged using FLASH 1.2.11 and were aligned to the GRCh37 human genome using BWA-MEM, after which TRA and TRB reads were extracted. An IMGT-derived reference of cassette sequences and CDR3 motifs, with pseudogenes included, was used for V and J assignment. Reads were translated in three frames, and productive CDR3s were defined as those with a C...FGXG motif and no stop codons. A clonotype was defined as a unique combination of a V-J cassette pair and a CDR3 amino acid sequence. Hamming distance filtering was applied to reads, with thresholds set by the sequence error rate of each sample in mapped regions. TCRdb's own reprocessing of the public reads used fastp at Q25 and MiXCR and kept productive beta chains. A single entry per CDR3 protein holds the most common genes and DNA from its merged rows. The V and J calls were determined by TCRdb, not by the authors. Present in this sample are 100,000 to 150,000 distinct CDR3 sequences, 24% of which were seen just once. Around a quarter of the sample goes to the ten largest clones.

Material for sequencing was glioma tissue, nonneoplastic brain tissue, or PBMCs (not recorded which). This receptor was identified in a human donor with low-grade glioma or glioblastoma, undergoing nonglioma brain surgery, or in good health (not recorded which). The chain employs TRBV7-7 and TRBJ1-1, with no confidently assigned D gene. The sequence in DNA is TGTGCCAGCAGATTAGGACCCGAGAGGGCCACTGAAGCTTTCTTT. The translation is CASRLGPERATEAFF. With all but the CDR3 taken from the reference TRBV7-7 and TRBJ1-1 genes, the full variable domain is: GAGVSQSPRYKVTKRGQDVTLRCDPISSHATLYWYQQALGQGPEFLTYFNYEAQPDKSGLPSDRFSAERPEGSISTLTIQRTEQRDSAMYRCASRLGPERATEAFFGQGTRLTVV.